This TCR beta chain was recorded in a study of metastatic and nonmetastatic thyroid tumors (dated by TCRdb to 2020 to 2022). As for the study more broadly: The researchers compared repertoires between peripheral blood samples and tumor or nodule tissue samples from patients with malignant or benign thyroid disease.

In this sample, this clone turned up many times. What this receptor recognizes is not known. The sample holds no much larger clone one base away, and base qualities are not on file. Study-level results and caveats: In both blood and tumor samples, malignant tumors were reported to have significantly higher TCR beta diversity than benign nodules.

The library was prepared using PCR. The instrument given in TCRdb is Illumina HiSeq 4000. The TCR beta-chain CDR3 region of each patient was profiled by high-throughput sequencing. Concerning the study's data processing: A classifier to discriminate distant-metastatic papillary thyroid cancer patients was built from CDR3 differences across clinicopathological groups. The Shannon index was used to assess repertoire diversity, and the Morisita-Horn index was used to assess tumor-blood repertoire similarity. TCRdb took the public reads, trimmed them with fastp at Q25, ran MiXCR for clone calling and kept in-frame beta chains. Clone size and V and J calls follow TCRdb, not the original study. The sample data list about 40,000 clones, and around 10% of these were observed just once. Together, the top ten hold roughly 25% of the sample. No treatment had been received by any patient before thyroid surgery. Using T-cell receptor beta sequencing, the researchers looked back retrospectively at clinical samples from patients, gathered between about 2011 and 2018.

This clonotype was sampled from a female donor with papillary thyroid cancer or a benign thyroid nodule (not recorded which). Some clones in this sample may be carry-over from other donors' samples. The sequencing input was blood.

CDR3 loop: CASSFYGELFF. The nucleotide sequence reads TGTGCCAGCAGTTTCTACGGGGAGCTGTTTTTT. In this chain, TRBV6-2 or TRBV6-3 is recombined with TRBJ2-2, with the D segment identity uncertain. The V and J ends are trimmed by 4 bases and 7 bases, leaving 4 bases between them. The germline V gene sets CDR1 to MNHEY and CDR2 to SVGEGT. The CDR3 spans 11 residues, from the cysteine through the phenylalanine. Only the CDR3 region is kept as DNA, spanning 33 bases read in frame from base 1.